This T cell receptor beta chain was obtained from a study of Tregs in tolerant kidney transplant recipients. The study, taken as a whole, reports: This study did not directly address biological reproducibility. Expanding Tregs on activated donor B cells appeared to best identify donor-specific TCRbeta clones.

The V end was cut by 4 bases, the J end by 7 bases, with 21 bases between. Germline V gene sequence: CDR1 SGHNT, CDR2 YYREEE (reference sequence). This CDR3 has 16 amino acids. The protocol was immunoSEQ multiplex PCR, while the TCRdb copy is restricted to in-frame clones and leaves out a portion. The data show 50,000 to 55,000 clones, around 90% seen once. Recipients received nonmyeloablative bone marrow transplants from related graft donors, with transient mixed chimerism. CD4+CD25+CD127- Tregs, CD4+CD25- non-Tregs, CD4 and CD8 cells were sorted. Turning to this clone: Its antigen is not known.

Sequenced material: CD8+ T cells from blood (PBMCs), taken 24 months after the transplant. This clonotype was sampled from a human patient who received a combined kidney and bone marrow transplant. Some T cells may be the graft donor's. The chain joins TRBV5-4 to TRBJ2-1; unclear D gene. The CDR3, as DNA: TGTGCCAGCAGCCAATTTTACTCCTACGGTCCAAATGAGCAGTTCTTC. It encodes CASSQFYSYGPNEQFF.